The 27 T cell receptor beta chains listed next were all sequenced from one sample in a study of control samples from healthy donors and cancer patients. TCRdb keeps only in-frame clones here, not all; method: immunoSEQ multiplex PCR. The sample carries 60,000 to 95,000 clones, roughly nine tenths recorded once. Sequencing was done on a sample of PBMCs. These receptors were obtained from a woman aged 45 to 65 with colorectal cancer.

The V call is TRBV7-9, the J call TRBJ1-3; 9 bases are a match to TRBD1. V lost 1 base, J lost 2 bases, and 0 bases stayed unmatched. CDR3 size: 15 residues. Germline V gene sequence: CDR1 SEHNR, CDR2 FQNEAQ (reference sequence). CDR3 bases: TGTGCCAGCAGCTTAGGACAGGGGGCTGGAAACACCATATATTTT. It specifies CASSLGQGAGNTIYF.

V usage is TRBV7-9 and J usage is TRBJ2-2, with D maybe TRBD1 (6 bases). Trimming took 5 bases from V and 0 from J, leaving 7 bases between them. Per the germline V gene, CDR1 is SEHNR and CDR2 is FQNEAQ (reference sequence). The CDR3 sequence is 14 residues long. This chain's CDR3 is CASSRDTNTGELFF. Here the CDR3 DNA reads TGTGCCAGCAGCAGGGACACGAACACCGGGGAGCTGTTTTTT.

The CDR3 here is CASGRGGNSQETQYF. In nucleotides, the CDR3 is TGTGCCAGCGGTCGCGGGGGGAACTCTCAAGAGACCCAGTACTTC. The V call is TRBV9, the J call TRBJ2-5; 8 bases are a match to TRBD2. Trimming at V came to 7 bases and at J to 2 bases, leaving 10 bases not matched to a gene. The CDR3 consists of 15 residues. Germline-derived CDR1 and CDR2 are SGDLS and YYNGEE.

The chain uses TRBV20-1 and TRBJ2-5, with no clear D. This CDR3 comprises 10 residues. Germline assignment: CDR1 DFQATT and CDR2 SNEGSKA (reference sequence). Deletions cut 5 bases from V and 3 bases from J, with 4 bases between. DNA for the CDR3: TGCAGTGCTGACGAAGAGACCCAGTACTTC. It codes for CSADEETQYF.

The chain links TRBV3-1 (or the pseudogene TRBV3-2) to TRBJ1-1; D uncertain. Germline values: CDR1 LGHDT, CDR2 YNNKEL (reference sequence). V was clipped by 5 bases and J by 0 bases, with 10 bases between them. CDR3 length: 14 residues. The CDR3: CASSSTGMNTEAFF. CDR3 sequence (DNA): TGTGCCAGCAGCTCTACGGGGATGAACACTGAAGCTTTCTTT.

This chain joins TRBV3-1 (or the pseudogene TRBV3-2) and TRBJ2-5, with D uncertain. The V and J ends lost 4 bases and 9 bases respectively, with 9 bases between them. CDR1 is LGHDT, CDR2 YNNKEL, per germline (reference sequence). The CDR3 sequence is 11 residues long. The CDR3 DNA sequence: TGTGCCAGCAGCCTTCAAGGCTCCCAGTACTTC. Encoded protein: CASSLQGSQYF.

The chain joins TRBV16 to TRBJ2-6; 8 bases match TRBD2. Germline CDR1 KGHSY, CDR2 FQNENV. Unmatched junction bases numbered 4, after V lost 4 bases and J lost 2 bases. The CDR3 loop spans 16 amino acids. CDR3 in DNA: TGTGCCAGCAGCCCACCGGGGGGGGCTGGGGCCAACGTCCTGACTTTC. Translated, it gives CASSPPGGAGANVLTF. The entire variable domain, with the rest obtained from reference TRBV16 and TRBJ2-6, is as follows: GEEVAQTPKHLVRGEGQKAKLYCAPIKGHSYVFWYQQVLKNEFKFLISFQNENVFDETGMPKERFSAKCLPNSPCSLEIQATKLEDSAVYFCASSPPGGAGANVLTFGAGSRLTVL.

About this clone: An end of the junction does not agree with germline; a read error may underlie this. V gene TRBV6-6 combines with J gene TRBJ1-6, with D uncertain. Germline V gene sequence: CDR1 MNHNY, CDR2 SVGAGI (reference sequence). This CDR3 has 12 residues. CDR3 in DNA: TGTGCCAGCAATTACGGCAGTTCACCCCTCCACTTT. This sequence encodes CASNYGSSPLHF.

The gene calls are TRBV6-5 and TRBJ1-1, with D tentatively TRBD1 (5 bases). The V and J ends lost 4 bases and 2 bases respectively, with 11 bases between them. This CDR3 spans 14 amino acids. Per the germline V gene, CDR1 is MNHEY and CDR2 is SVGAGI. As DNA, the CDR3 is TGTGCCAGCAGTTTTGACAGCGGTAACACTGAAGCTTTCTTT. Residues: CASSFDSGNTEAFF.

The rearrangement links TRBV24-1 to TRBJ2-5, with 12 bases lining up with TRBD2. Germline V gene data show CDR1 as KGHDR and CDR2 as SFDVKD. V gave up 4 bases and J gave up 4 bases; unmatched junction bases: 9. The length of the CDR3 is 17 residues. CDR3 sequence (DNA): TGTGCCACCAGTGAGCCCACTAGCGGGGGGCTTCGAGAGACCCAGTACTTC. Amino acid sequence: CATSEPTSGGLRETQYF.

This chain joins TRBV6-2 or TRBV6-3 and TRBJ1-6; possibly TRBD1 for D (5 bases). This CDR3 has 18 residues. The germline V and J ends were trimmed by 0 bases and 4 bases, with 16 bases remaining between them. The germline V gene has CDR1 MNHEY and CDR2 SVGEGT. CDR3 nucleotides: TGTGCCAGCAGTTACTCGAAGGGTAGGGGCGGTTATAATTCACCCCTCCACTTT. Protein sequence: CASSYSKGRGGYNSPLHF.

This rearrangement joins TRBV4-3 to TRBJ1-6; D possibly corresponds to TRBD1 (5 bases). Germline CDR1 reads LGHNA; CDR2 reads YSLEER. The CDR3 totals 16 residues. Trimming shortened V by 0 bases and J by 8 bases, and 14 bases separated the two germline ends. The CDR3: CASSQEVGGNHSPLHF. CDR3 nucleotide sequence: TGCGCCAGCAGCCAAGAAGTTGGGGGTAATCATTCACCCCTCCACTTT.

This chain joins TRBV7-8 and TRBJ1-1, with D perhaps matching TRBD1 (5 bases). CDR3 length equals 16 residues. Germline CDR1 SGHVS, CDR2 FQNEAQ. V lost 5 bases and J lost 2, with 18 bases in between. Here the CDR3 reads CASSRAQGGANTEAFF. The DNA of the CDR3 is TGTGCCAGCAGCCGAGCCCAGGGAGGGGCCAACACTGAAGCTTTCTTT.

The chain joins TRBV25-1 to TRBJ1-1, with D tentatively TRBD1 (5 bases). This CDR3 comprises 13 residues. CDR1 is MGHDK, CDR2 SYGVNS, per germline. Trimming removed 3 bases from V and 3 bases from J, with 8 bases in between. Written as DNA, the CDR3 is TGTGCCAGCAGTGATAGCAGGGACACTGAAGCTTTCTTT. Its protein is CASSDSRDTEAFF.

The V and J genes are TRBV10-3 and TRBJ2-3; 14 bases line up with TRBD2. The CDR3 is 17 amino acids. CDR1 is ENHRY and CDR2 is SYGVKD in the germline V gene. Trimming took 5 bases from V and 1 from J; bases not matched to a gene: 5. The DNA of the CDR3 is TGTGCCATCAGTCTGACTAGCGGGGGGGCTGGCACAGATACGCAGTATTTT. Its protein is CAISLTSGGAGTDTQYF.

The chain carries TRBV24-1 and TRBJ2-2; 10 bases are shared with TRBD1. CDR1 KGHDR and CDR2 SFDVKD come from the germline V gene. V shed 8 bases and J 3 bases; nucleotides not matched to a gene: 2. This CDR3 has 14 amino acids. For the CDR3, the DNA is TGTGCCACCAAAGGACAGGGGGACACCGGGGAGCTGTTTTTT. This sequence encodes CATKGQGDTGELFF.

The chain recombines TRBV30 with TRBJ1-2, with D possibly being TRBD1 (6 bases). Per germline, CDR1 GTSNPN and CDR2 SVGIG (reference sequence). Trimming took 1 base from V and 3 from J, leaving 9 bases between them. The CDR3 runs to 13 residues. As DNA, the CDR3 is TGTGCCTGGAGTGGAAGGACAGACTATGGCTACACCTTC. Translated: CAWSGRTDYGYTF.

This chain connects TRBV19 to TRBJ1-4, with 8 nucleotides matching TRBD1. The germline gives CDR1 LNHDA, CDR2 SQIVND (reference sequence). V dropped 6 bases and J dropped 7; count of bases not matched to a gene: 7. This CDR3 contains 14 residues. This CDR3 reads CASSPDRDFEKLFF. Written as DNA, the CDR3 is TGTGCCAGTAGCCCGGACAGGGATTTTGAAAAACTGTTTTTT.

The CDR3 here is CASSLGGSETQYF. For the CDR3, the DNA is TGTGCCAGCAGCTTAGGGGGATCGGAGACCCAGTACTTC. V and J are TRBV7-8 and TRBJ2-5; D not resolved. CDR3 length: 13 residues. V lost 1 base, J lost 5 bases, and 8 bases lay in between. Germline V CDR1 and CDR2: SGHVS, FQNEAQ.

The V and J genes are TRBV15 and TRBJ1-4; perhaps TRBD1 as D (6 bases). V lost 3 bases to trimming and J lost 1 base, with 9 bases between them. Germline-derived CDR1 and CDR2 are LNHNV and YYDKDF (reference sequence). CDR3 length equals 15 residues. The CDR3 reads CATSRDSGTNEKLFF. The CDR3 DNA sequence: TGTGCCACCAGCAGGGACAGTGGAACTAATGAAAAACTGTTTTTT.

The V gene is TRBV7-9, the J gene TRBJ2-2, with D uncertain. Germline CDR1 is SEHNR and CDR2 is FQNEAQ (reference sequence). The CDR3 extends over 15 amino acids. Deletions cut 10 bases from V and 6 bases from J, with 21 bases between. The CDR3 DNA reads as TGTGCCACCTCTGGACGGCGTACACGGTCCGGGGAGCTGTTTTTT. Protein sequence: CATSGRRTRSGELFF. Full variable domain (rest looked up from reference TRBV7-9 and TRBJ2-2): DTGVSQNPRHKITKRGQNVTFRCDPISEHNRLYWYRQTLGQGPEFLTYFQNEAQLEKSRLLSDRFSAERPKGSFSTLEIQRTEQGDSAMYLCATSGRRTRSGELFFGEGSRLTVL.

The chain recombines TRBV10-1 with TRBJ2-5; 7 positions match TRBD2. Trimming cost V 5 bases and J 2 bases; bases outside gene matches: 2. Germline V gene data show CDR1 as WNHNN and CDR2 as SYGVQD (reference sequence). The CDR3 is 13 amino acids. As DNA, the CDR3 is TGCGCCAGCAGTTCTAGCGGTCAAGAGACCCAGTACTTC. Encoded protein: CASSSSGQETQYF.

This chain joins TRBV21-1 and TRBJ1-1; TRBD1 was called by the table and not checked on the DNA. TRBV21-1 is noted as a pseudogene. The CDR3 is 14 amino acids. The CDR3 is CASSQPRVLSEAFF. DNA for the CDR3: TGTGCCAGCAGCCAACCCAGGGTTCTATCGGAAGCTTTCTTT.

The rearrangement links TRBV11-1 to TRBJ2-3; D not certain. V was pared by 1 base and J by 6 bases, with 8 bases between. Per germline, CDR1 SGHAT and CDR2 FQDESV (reference sequence). This CDR3 contains 13 residues. The CDR3 spells CASSLDSWDTQYF. In DNA form, the CDR3 reads TGTGCCAGCAGCTTAGATAGCTGGGATACGCAGTATTTT.

This clone was seen a single time. The V call is TRBV7-9, the J call TRBJ1-2; tentatively, D is TRBD1 (5 bases). The CDR3 is 14 residues long. The germline CDR1 and CDR2 sequences are SEHNR and FQNEAQ (reference sequence). V was cut by 4 bases and J by 8 bases, with 17 bases left in between. This chain's CDR3 is CASSSLGRVVGYTF. The CDR3 coding sequence is TGTGCCAGCAGCTCCCTTGGCAGGGTCGTGGGCTACACCTTC.

This chain links TRBV2 with TRBJ2-1, with TRBD2 identical over 7 bases. The CDR3 spans 15 residues. Trimming took 4 bases from V and 0 from J; bases not matched to a gene: 3. CDR1 SNHLY and CDR2 FYNNEI come from the germline V gene. CDR3 sequence reads: CASSGEGSSYNEQFF. In DNA, the CDR3 is TGTGCCAGCAGTGGGGAGGGAAGCTCCTACAATGAGCAGTTCTTC.

The J gene is TRBJ2-2, the V gene TRBV30; 7 bases align to TRBD2. V shed 3 bases, J shed 1 base, and the junction held 8 bases outside the gene matches. Germline loops: CDR1 GTSNPN, CDR2 SVGIG (reference sequence). The CDR3 loop spans 16 amino acids. CDR3 residues: CAWRRGERGNTGELFF. CDR3 DNA sequence: TGTGCCTGGAGACGGGGGGAGCGGGGGAACACCGGGGAGCTGTTTTTT.